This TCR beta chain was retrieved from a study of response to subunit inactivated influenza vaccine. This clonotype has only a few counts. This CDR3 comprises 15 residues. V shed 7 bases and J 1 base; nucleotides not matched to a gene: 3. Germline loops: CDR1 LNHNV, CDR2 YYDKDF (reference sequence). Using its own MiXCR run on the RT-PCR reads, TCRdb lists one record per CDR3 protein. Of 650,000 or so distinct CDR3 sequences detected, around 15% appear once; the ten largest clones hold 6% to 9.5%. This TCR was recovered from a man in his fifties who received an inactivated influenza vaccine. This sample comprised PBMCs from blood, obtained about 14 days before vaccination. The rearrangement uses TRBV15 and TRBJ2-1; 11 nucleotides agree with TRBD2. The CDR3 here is CATKIAGGSYNEQFF. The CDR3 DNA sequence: TGTGCCACCAAGATAGCGGGAGGGTCCTACAATGAGCAGTTCTTC.